This passage covers 13 T cell receptor beta chains from one sample sequenced in a study of T cells after yellow fever vaccination. TCRdb used MiXCR to reprocess the 5' RACE reads, holding one entry per CDR3 protein. Among over 300,000 distinct CDR3 sequences listed, about 6.9% were seen once. Here the sequenced sample was PBMCs, taken roughly 45 days after the first yellow fever vaccination. The receptors come from a man aged 18 to 29 who received the YFV17D yellow fever vaccine.

This clonotype occurred many times. This sequence joins TRBV6-5 and TRBJ2-1; 10 bases are a match to TRBD2. Losses at the gene ends were 4 bases for V and 7 bases for J; bases not matched to a gene: 4. Germline CDR1 MNHEY, CDR2 SVGAGI. CDR3 length: 14 amino acids. CDR3 sequence reads: CASSWGLATNEQFF. Here the CDR3 DNA reads TGTGCCAGCAGTTGGGGACTAGCGACTAATGAGCAGTTCTTC.

The genes are TRBV7-3 and TRBJ2-3; D unclear. Trimming took off 2 bases at V and 8 bases at J, with 5 bases between the two ends. CDR3 length: 11 residues. Looked up from germline, CDR1 is SGHTA and CDR2 is FQGTGA. DNA for the CDR3: TGTGCCAGCAGCTTAGACGGTACGCAGTATTTT. Its translation is CASSLDGTQYF.

A few counts support this clonotype. The CDR3 DNA reads TGTGCCAGCAGCCAACCGGGACAGCTGGAGCAGTACGTC. Amino acids: CASSQPGQLEQYV. This sequence joins TRBV9 and TRBJ2-7; 7 bases are shared with TRBD1. Looked up from germline, CDR1 is SGDLS and CDR2 is YYNGEE. With V trimmed by 4 bases and J by 7 bases, 8 bases remained unmatched. The CDR3 sequence is 13 residues long.

This clonotype was found a few times. The genes are TRBV12-3 or TRBV12-4 and TRBJ1-3; D ambiguous. The CDR3 length is 14 residues. V lost 8 bases and J lost 0, with 11 bases in between. CDR3 nucleotide sequence: TGTGCCAGCCGCCAGCTACTCTCTGGAAACACCATATATTTT. Its protein is CASRQLLSGNTIYF.

The V and J genes are TRBV6-2 or TRBV6-3 and TRBJ1-2, with D uncertain. With 2 bases removed from V and 8 bases from J, the gap between germline ends came to 12 bases. CDR3 length: 13 residues. Germline loops: CDR1 MNHEY, CDR2 SVGEGT. The DNA of the CDR3 is TGTGCCAGCAGTTACGGTCGGCTTCGGGGCTACACCTTC. It yields the protein CASSYGRLRGYTF.

This clonotype has just a few counts. This chain links TRBV5-1 with TRBJ2-1; 12 bases map to TRBD2. J lost 8 bases, V lost 4 bases, and 7 bases had no gene match. The CDR3 covers 15 residues. The germline V gene has CDR1 SGHRS and CDR2 YFSETQ. DNA for the CDR3: TGCGCCAGCAGCGCCCCTAGCGGGGGGGATGATGAGCAGTTCTTC. As protein: CASSAPSGGDDEQFF.

This clonotype was detected only a few times. This chain connects TRBV3-1 to TRBJ2-1; D might be TRBD1 or TRBD2, each matching 6 bases. Germline V lookup: CDR1 LGHDT, CDR2 YNNKEL (reference sequence). CDR3 length: 19 residues. Trimming removed 0 bases at V and 4 bases at J, with 22 bases between. The CDR3 spells CASSQDIGGGGPLYNEQFF. The CDR3 region has the DNA TGTGCCAGCAGCCAAGATATCGGTGGTGGGGGGCCCCTATACAATGAGCAGTTCTTC.

This clonotype showed up just a few times. The chain recombines TRBV6-5 with TRBJ2-1, with D maybe TRBD2 (5 bases). Trimming pared 0 bases from V and 10 bases from J, leaving 19 bases between. The CDR3 totals 16 residues. Germline V lookup: CDR1 MNHEY, CDR2 SVGAGI. DNA for the CDR3: TGTGCCAGCAGTTACTCATGGACTTCCCCCGCCCGCGAGCAGTTCTTC. Amino acids: CASSYSWTSPAREQFF.

This clonotype was found a few times. The chain has TRBV28 and TRBJ1-3, with TRBD1 matching 8 bases. The CDR3 is 14 residues long. Germline CDR1 reads MDHEN; CDR2 reads SYDVKM. Losses at the gene ends were 5 bases for V and 3 bases for J; bases not matched to a gene: 3. This CDR3 is CASSTGGDGNTIYF. CDR3 DNA sequence: TGTGCCAGCAGTACAGGGGGTGATGGAAACACCATATATTTT.

This clonotype occurred many times. The chain is built from TRBV5-1 and TRBJ2-1; 11 bases match TRBD1. The germline gives CDR1 SGHRS, CDR2 YFSETQ. Losses at the gene ends were 4 bases for V and 6 bases for J; bases not matched to a gene: 3. There are 14 residues in the CDR3. The CDR3 sequence is CASSDGTGGNEQFF. The CDR3 DNA is TGCGCCAGCAGCGACGGGACAGGGGGCAATGAGCAGTTCTTC.

This clonotype was detected many times. The rearrangement links TRBV24-1 to TRBJ1-6; D gene ambiguous. Deletions cut 3 bases from V and 9 bases from J, with 11 bases between. The CDR3 runs 14 residues. CDR1 KGHDR and CDR2 SFDVKD come from the germline V gene. The chain's CDR3 is CATSDPGVGSPLHF. CDR3 DNA: TGTGCCACCAGTGATCCGGGTGTAGGTTCACCCCTCCACTTT.

J is TRBJ2-5 and V is TRBV7-2, with D unresolved. Trimming removed 2 bases at V and 1 base at J, with 14 bases between. The CDR3 extends over 16 amino acids. Germline V CDR1 and CDR2: SGHTA, FQGNSA. The CDR3 loop reads CASSLNGLFIQETQYF. As DNA, the CDR3 is TGTGCCAGCAGCTTAAACGGGCTGTTTATCCAAGAGACCCAGTACTTC.

This clonotype has just a few counts. The chain employs TRBV9 and TRBJ2-1; a possible D gene is TRBD2 (7 bases). The CDR3 sequence is 15 residues long. CDR1 is SGDLS and CDR2 is YYNGEE in the germline V gene. Trimming removed 2 bases from V and 4 bases from J, with 13 bases in between. This chain's CDR3 is CASSVSGGRYNEQFF. CDR3 DNA: TGTGCCAGCAGCGTTTCCGGGGGGCGTTACAATGAGCAGTTCTTC.